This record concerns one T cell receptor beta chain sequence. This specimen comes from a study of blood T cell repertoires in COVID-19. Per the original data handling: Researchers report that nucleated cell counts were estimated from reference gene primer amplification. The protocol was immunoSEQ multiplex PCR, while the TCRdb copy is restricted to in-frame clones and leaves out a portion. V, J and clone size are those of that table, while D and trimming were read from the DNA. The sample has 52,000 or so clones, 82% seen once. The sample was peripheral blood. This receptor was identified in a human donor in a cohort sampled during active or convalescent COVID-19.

The DNA of the CDR3 is TGTGCCAGCAGCCCACGGGCGGTCGCAGCGGGGCCTAATGGCTACACCTTC. It translates to CASSPRAVAAGPNGYTF. This chain connects TRBV14 to TRBJ1-2, with D perhaps TRBD1 (5 bases). The CDR3 extends over 17 amino acids. Trimming pared 4 bases from V and 6 bases from J, leaving 24 bases between. Germline loops: CDR1 SGHDN, CDR2 FVKESK.